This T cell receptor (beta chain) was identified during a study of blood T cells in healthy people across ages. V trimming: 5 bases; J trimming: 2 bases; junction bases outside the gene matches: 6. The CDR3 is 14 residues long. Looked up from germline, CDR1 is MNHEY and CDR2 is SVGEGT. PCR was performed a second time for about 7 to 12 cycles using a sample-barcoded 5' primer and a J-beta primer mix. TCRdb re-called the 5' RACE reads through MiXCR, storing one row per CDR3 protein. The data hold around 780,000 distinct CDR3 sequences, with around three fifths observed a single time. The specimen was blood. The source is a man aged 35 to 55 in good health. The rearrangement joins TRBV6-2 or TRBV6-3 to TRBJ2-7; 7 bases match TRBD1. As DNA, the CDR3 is TGTGCCAGCAGTCTACAGGGGATGACCTACGAGCAGTACTTC. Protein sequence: CASSLQGMTYEQYF.